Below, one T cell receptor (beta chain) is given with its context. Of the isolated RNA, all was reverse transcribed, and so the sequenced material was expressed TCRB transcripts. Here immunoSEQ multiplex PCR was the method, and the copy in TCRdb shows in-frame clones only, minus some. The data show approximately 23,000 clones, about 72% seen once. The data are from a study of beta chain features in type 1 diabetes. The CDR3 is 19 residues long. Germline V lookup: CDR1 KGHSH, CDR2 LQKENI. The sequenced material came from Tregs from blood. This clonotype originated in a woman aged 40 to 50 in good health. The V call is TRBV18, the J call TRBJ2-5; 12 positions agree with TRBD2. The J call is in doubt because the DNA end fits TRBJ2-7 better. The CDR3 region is CASSPRQLAGGARELEQYF. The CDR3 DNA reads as TGTGCCAGCTCACCACGCCAACTAGCGGGGGGCGCCAGGGAGCTCGAGCAGTACTTC.